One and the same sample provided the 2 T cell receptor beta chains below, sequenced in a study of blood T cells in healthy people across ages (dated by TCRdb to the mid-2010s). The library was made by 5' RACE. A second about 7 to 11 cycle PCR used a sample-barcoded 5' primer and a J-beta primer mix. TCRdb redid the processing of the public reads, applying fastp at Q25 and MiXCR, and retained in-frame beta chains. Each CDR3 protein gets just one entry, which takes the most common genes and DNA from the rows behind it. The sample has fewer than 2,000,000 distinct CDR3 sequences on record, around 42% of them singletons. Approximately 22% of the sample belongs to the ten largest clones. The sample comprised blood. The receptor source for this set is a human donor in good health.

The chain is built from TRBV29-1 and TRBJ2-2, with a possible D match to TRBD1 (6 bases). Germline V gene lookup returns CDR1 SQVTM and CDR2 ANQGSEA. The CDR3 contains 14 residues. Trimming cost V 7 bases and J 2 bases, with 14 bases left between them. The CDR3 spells CSAQGIGNTGELFF. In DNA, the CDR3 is TGCAGCGCGCAGGGGATCGGAAACACCGGGGAGCTGTTTTTT.

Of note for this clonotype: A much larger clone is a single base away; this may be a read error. Here the CDR3 reads CATSRAANAYNEQFF. The CDR3 coding sequence is TGTGCCACCAGCAGAGCGGCGAACGCGTACAATGAGCAGTTCTTC. This sequence joins TRBV15 and TRBJ2-1; D is undetermined. Between the trimmed V and J ends, which lost 1 base and 4 bases, there was a span of 11 bases. Germline values: CDR1 LNHNV, CDR2 YYDKDF (reference sequence). The CDR3 contains 15 residues.